This T cell receptor beta chain was recovered during a study of control samples from healthy donors and cancer patients (dated by TCRdb to between 2020 and 2021). Library creation used the immunoSEQ multiplex PCR assay. TCRdb took this table from immuneACCESS and kept in-frame rearrangements with V and J called. Such tables lack part of the clones; where checked against another copy, unresolved V genes explain under half of the gap, and the rest is unexplained. The sample yields tens of thousands of clones; 70% to 90% were counted once. The ten largest make up 4.5% to 6% of the sample. Worth noting for this clone: Its antigen remains unidentified. Base qualities are not provided; no much larger clone lies one nucleotide away. This same CDR3 is encoded by further DNA sequences in the sample.

The sequenced sample consisted of blood. This TCR derives from a woman between 45 and 65 years old in good health.

CDR3 protein: CASSFGGNEKLFF. The DNA reads TGTGCCAGCAGTTTTGGGGGGAATGAAAAACTGTTTTTT. Recombination linked TRBV27 to TRBJ1-4; a tentative D match to TRBD1 spans 5 bases. The CDR3 measures 13 amino acids from cysteine to phenylalanine. Just the 39-base CDR3 DNA is kept, in frame starting at base 1. The germline V gene (reference sequence) provides CDR1 MNHEY and CDR2 SMNVEV. V and J lose 3 bases and 5 bases, and a span of 7 bases separates them.